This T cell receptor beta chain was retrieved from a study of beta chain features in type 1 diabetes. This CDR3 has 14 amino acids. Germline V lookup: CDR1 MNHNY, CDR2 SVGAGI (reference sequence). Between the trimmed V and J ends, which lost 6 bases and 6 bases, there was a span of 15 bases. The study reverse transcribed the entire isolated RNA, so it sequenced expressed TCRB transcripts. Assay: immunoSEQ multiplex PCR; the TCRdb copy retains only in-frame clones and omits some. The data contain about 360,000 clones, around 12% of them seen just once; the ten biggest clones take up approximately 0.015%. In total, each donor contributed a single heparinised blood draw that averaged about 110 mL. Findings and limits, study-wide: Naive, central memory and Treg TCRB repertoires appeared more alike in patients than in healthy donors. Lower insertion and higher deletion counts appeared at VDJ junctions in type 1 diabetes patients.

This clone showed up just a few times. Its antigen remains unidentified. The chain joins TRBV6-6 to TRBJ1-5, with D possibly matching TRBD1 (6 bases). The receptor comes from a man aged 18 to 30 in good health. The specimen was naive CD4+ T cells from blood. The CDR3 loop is CASRIQGWFQPQHF. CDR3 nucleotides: TGTGCCAGCAGAATCCAGGGGTGGTTTCAGCCCCAGCATTTT.